There are a few counts of the clone carrying this TCR beta chain. Its antigen is currently unknown. Germline-derived CDR1 and CDR2 are LNHDA and SQIVND (reference sequence). V was trimmed by 4 bases and J by 3 bases, leaving 22 bases between them. There are 18 residues in the CDR3. Via MiXCR, TCRdb re-called the reads, giving one row per CDR3 protein. This table has around 740,000 distinct CDR3 sequences, 35% appearing once. The source of the sample is a study of T cell repertoires in cytomegalovirus infection. In the study overall: Matching HLA type, along with CMV infection, was indicated by public TCR beta signatures.

Whole-study findings and limits: Based on cumulative public TCR beta family frequency, carriers of CMV plus the relevant HLA were identified. Dominating the ex vivo response were TCR beta clonotypes that were CMV-specific and HLA-C-restricted.

The origin of this receptor is a human donor in good health (CMV status not recorded). Some clones in this sample may be carry-over from other donors' samples. The chain employs TRBV19 and TRBJ1-5; a weak D match, TRBD1 (6 bases). The source material was PBMCs. Here the CDR3 reads CASSRGTRSSGDNQPQHF. The CDR3 DNA is TGTGCCAGTAGTAGGGGGACACGGAGCTCGGGCGACAATCAGCCCCAGCATTTT.